This T cell receptor (beta chain) stems from a study of shared clonotypes between healthy human individuals. Clones were read by immunoSEQ multiplex PCR, and TCRdb kept only the in-frame ones, dropping some. Of 1.4 million to 1.5 million clones listed, over 95% are singletons. Division of CD4+ cells produced a CD45RA+ naive subset and a CD45RA-negative memory subset. This clonotype originated in a man younger than 40 in good health. The sequencing sample was made of naive CD4+ T cells sorted from blood. The sample's subset: CD45RA+ positively selected.

CDR3 residues: CASSAATGSNNEQFF. CDR3 nucleotides: TGTGCCAGCAGCGCTGCCACGGGAAGCAACAATGAGCAGTTCTTC. V usage is TRBV9 and J usage is TRBJ2-1, with a weak D call TRBD2 (5 bases). V shed 3 bases and J shed 5 bases, with 15 bases lying between them. CDR1 and CDR2 from the germline V gene are SGDLS and YYNGEE. The CDR3 is 15 residues long.